The 24 T cell receptor beta chains below were found in one sample sequenced in a study of spatial heterogeneity in lung cancer. TCRdb reanalysed the 5' RACE reads using MiXCR and keeps one entry per CDR3 protein. The table has fewer than 2,000 distinct CDR3 sequences, roughly 8% seen once. Time point given: sample taken at primary tumor resection. No cells were sorted before sequencing. The whole RNA sequenced was extracted from tumor, nontumor lung or frozen PBMC. The sample was normal lung tissue next to the tumor, taken at surgery. All receptors derive from a male donor with early-stage non-small cell lung cancer.

Regarding this clonotype: For a library built for alpha chains, this beta chain is a stray read; little rests on its size. V is TRBV7-8 and J is TRBJ2-3, with TRBD1 matching 7 bases. In germline, CDR1 is SGHVS, CDR2 FQNEAQ. This CDR3 is built from 13 residues. V lost 5 bases to trimming and J lost 4 bases; unmatched junction nucleotides: 3. CDR3 DNA: TGTGCCAGCAGCAGGACAGGTTCAGATACGCAGTATTTT. Its translation is CASSRTGSDTQYF.

Details on this clonotype: Being off target in a library aimed at alpha chains, this beta chain has a size of little meaning. The V gene is TRBV20-1, the J gene TRBJ2-7; D possibly corresponds to TRBD1 (6 bases). Between the trimmed V and J ends, which lost 5 bases and 3 bases, there was a span of 14 bases. Germline V CDR1 and CDR2: DFQATT, SNEGSKA (reference sequence). This CDR3 has 13 amino acids. CDR3 protein: CSAYRVGNYEQYF. CDR3 in DNA: TGCAGTGCTTACAGGGTAGGAAACTACGAGCAGTACTTC.

This clonotype came up a few times. This beta chain came through as a stray read in a library set up for alpha chains, and its size says little. The rearrangement uses TRBV20-1 and TRBJ2-5; 11 bases fit TRBD2. CDR3 length: 14 amino acids. The V and J ends lost 6 bases and 3 bases, in that order; junction bases with no gene match: 6. Germline CDR1 DFQATT, CDR2 SNEGSKA (reference sequence). CDR3 protein: CSAKGTSGKETQYF. The CDR3 coding sequence is TGCAGTGCCAAAGGGACTAGCGGAAAAGAGACCCAGTACTTC.

The table lists this clonotype with many counts. The library was prepared for alpha chains; this beta chain is a stray read, so its frequency means little. The rearrangement links TRBV28 to TRBJ2-2; a weak D match, TRBD1 (7 bases). The V and J ends lost 5 bases and 2 bases respectively, with 21 bases between them. Germline V CDR1 and CDR2: MDHEN, SYDVKM. The CDR3 is made up of 18 amino acids. Here the CDR3 DNA reads TGTGCCAGCAGTCGTCCAGGGGGGCGCAAAGGAAACACCGGGGAGCTGTTTTTT. Translated: CASSRPGGRKGNTGELFF.

The sample holds a few counts of this clonotype. This beta chain was picked up by a library intended for alpha chains and is off target, so its count carries little meaning. The V and J genes are TRBV27 and TRBJ1-1; D uncertain. The CDR3 runs 14 residues. CDR1 is MNHEY, CDR2 SMNVEV, per germline (reference sequence). V lost 0 bases and J lost 5, with 10 bases in between. This CDR3 is CASSLSAFGTEAFF. In DNA form, the CDR3 reads TGTGCCAGCAGTTTATCGGCCTTTGGTACTGAAGCTTTCTTT.

This clonotype appeared once. This beta chain is off target for a library built for alpha chains, so its abundance means little. The chain is built from TRBV18 and TRBJ2-7; TRBD1 matches at 10 bases. This CDR3 is 16 amino acids long. The V and J ends lost 0 bases and 2 bases, in that order; junction bases with no gene match: 4. The germline V gene encodes CDR1 KGHSH and CDR2 LQKENI. CDR3 amino acids: CASSPPGQGLTYEQYF. CDR3 DNA sequence: TGTGCCAGCTCACCACCGGGACAGGGGTTGACCTACGAGCAGTACTTC.

This clonotype is medium-sized by share. For a library built for alpha chains, this beta chain is a stray read; little rests on its size. V and J are TRBV20-1 and TRBJ2-3; 10 bases agree with TRBD1. The CDR3 spans 14 residues. V shed 5 bases and J 4 bases; nucleotides not matched to a gene: 6. Germline values: CDR1 DFQATT, CDR2 SNEGSKA (reference sequence). In DNA, the CDR3 is TGCAGTGCTTCCGGACAGGGGGTCCCAGATACGCAGTATTTT. This gives the protein CSASGQGVPDTQYF.

This clonotype is categorized as medium-sized. This beta chain is off target for a library built for alpha chains, so its abundance means little. The gene calls are TRBV4-1 and TRBJ1-1, with D hard to call. V was cut by 0 bases and J by 1 base, with 3 bases left in between. The CDR3 is 13 residues long. Germline CDR1 is MGHRA and CDR2 is YSYEKL. The CDR3 coding sequence is TGCGCCAGCAGCCAAGATGAGAACACTGAAGCTTTCTTT. Translating it yields CASSQDENTEAFF.

This clonotype appeared many times. This beta chain was picked up by a library intended for alpha chains and is off target, so its count carries little meaning. This chain connects TRBV15 to TRBJ2-3, with 8 nucleotides matching TRBD2. Losses at the gene ends were 1 base for V and 0 bases for J; bases not matched to a gene: 0. Germline CDR1 reads LNHNV; CDR2 reads YYDKDF (reference sequence). This CDR3 region has 15 residues. The CDR3 DNA follows: TGTGCCACCAGCAGAGGACTAGCGAGCACAGATACGCAGTATTTT. Translation: CATSRGLASTDTQYF.

On this clonotype itself: This beta chain lies outside the target of a library built for alpha chains; its clone size means little. V gene TRBV7-2 combines with J gene TRBJ2-7; 9 positions match TRBD2. This CDR3 comprises 19 residues. CDR1 is SGHTA, CDR2 FQGNSA, per germline. V was clipped by 1 base and J by 0 bases; unmatched bases: 13. DNA for the CDR3: TGTGCCAGCAGCTTAGTTGGTGGCGGGGGGGCTCCTTCCTCCTACGAGCAGTACTTC. It translates to CASSLVGGGGAPSSYEQYF.

By its share, this clonotype is medium-sized. The size of this beta chain means little, since it is a stray read in a library made for alpha chains. The chain couples TRBV29-1 to TRBJ1-2; a possible D gene is TRBD1 (6 bases). Germline CDR1 is SQVTM and CDR2 is ANQGSEA. Trimming removed 4 bases at V and 1 base at J, with 16 bases between. The CDR3 is made up of 15 amino acids. CDR3 DNA: TGCAGCGTTGGGAGGGAGGGGGAATATAACTATGGCTACACCTTC. Translated, it gives CSVGREGEYNYGYTF.

There are many counts of this clonotype. This beta chain is an unintended read in a library built for alpha chains; its size means little. The chain has TRBV2 and TRBJ1-3, with TRBD1 identical over 7 bases. The CDR3 totals 14 residues. V shed 10 bases, J shed 0 bases, and the junction held 6 bases outside the gene matches. Germline values: CDR1 SNHLY, CDR2 FYNNEI. CDR3 nucleotides: TGTGCCAAGACGACAGGGAACTCTGGAAACACCATATATTTT. Translation: CAKTTGNSGNTIYF.

This clonotype is labeled as medium-sized. This beta chain is an unintended read in a library built for alpha chains; its size means little. This chain connects TRBV9 to TRBJ2-2, with TRBD2 matching over 9 bases. From germline, CDR1 is SGDLS and CDR2 YYNGEE. J lost 1 base, V lost 0 bases, and 1 base had no gene match. The CDR3 runs to 16 residues. In DNA, the CDR3 is TGTGCCAGCAGCGTAGAACTAGCGGGGAACACCGGGGAGCTGTTTTTT. It encodes CASSVELAGNTGELFF.

As regards this clonotype: The library was prepared for alpha chains; this beta chain is a stray read, so its frequency means little. The gene calls are TRBV7-2 and TRBJ2-5; D call uncertain. In germline, CDR1 is SGHTA, CDR2 FQGNSA. V gave up 1 base and J gave up 4 bases, with 10 bases separating them. The CDR3 runs 14 residues. The CDR3 region has the DNA TGTGCCAGCAGCTTAGATGTCGCGATAGAGACCCAGTACTTC. Translating gives CASSLDVAIETQYF.

To note about this clonotype: This beta chain turned up in a library designed for alpha chains; as an off-target read, its abundance says little. This sequence joins TRBV14 and TRBJ2-5; D ambiguous. Per germline, CDR1 SGHDN and CDR2 FVKESK. The CDR3 runs 13 residues. V was shortened by 1 base and J by 1 base, with 4 bases between the two germline ends. The CDR3 is CASSQGIQETQYF. CDR3 nucleotide sequence: TGTGCCAGCAGCCAAGGTATCCAAGAGACCCAGTACTTC.

Relative to its sample, this clonotype is large (0.1 to 1%). The library was prepared for alpha chains; this beta chain is a stray read, so its frequency means little. The V gene is TRBV20-1, the J gene TRBJ2-7, with D perhaps given as TRBD1 or TRBD2 (5 bases each). Per the germline V gene, CDR1 is DFQATT and CDR2 is SNEGSKA (reference sequence). The V end lost 0 bases, the J end lost 7 bases, and 22 bases lay between the germline ends. The CDR3 is 16 amino acids. The CDR3 nucleotides are TGCAGTGCTAGAGATCAGGTGCGAGACAGCGGAGGAGAGCAGTACTTC. It yields the protein CSARDQVRDSGGEQYF.

This clonotype appeared many times. The size of this beta chain means little, since it is a stray read in a library made for alpha chains. The chain is built from TRBV4-3 and TRBJ1-3, with D perhaps TRBD1 (6 bases). This CDR3 spans 16 amino acids. The V gene's germline CDR1 is LGHNA and CDR2 YSLEER. Trimming stripped 1 base from V and 0 bases from J, with 10 bases between. The DNA of the CDR3 is TGCGCCAGCAGCCAAGCCCGGACAGTCTCTGGAAACACCATATATTTT. The encoded protein is CASSQARTVSGNTIYF.

A remark on this clonotype: This beta chain is off target for a library built for alpha chains, so its abundance means little. The genes are TRBV29-1 and TRBJ2-7, with 7 bases fitting TRBD1. Trimming at V came to 4 bases and at J to 2 bases, leaving 2 bases not matched to a gene. The CDR3 totals 12 residues. In germline, CDR1 is SQVTM, CDR2 ANQGSEA. Here the CDR3 DNA reads TGCAGCGTTGGACAGGGAGCCTACGAGCAGTACTTC. Its protein product is CSVGQGAYEQYF.

About this clonotype itself: As an off-target read in a library built for alpha chains, this beta chain has a frequency of little significance. The rearrangement uses TRBV4-2 and TRBJ2-5; unclear D gene. Deletions cut 0 bases from V and 5 bases from J, with 10 bases between. The V gene's germline CDR1 is LGHNA and CDR2 YNFKEQ. This CDR3 has 14 amino acids. Here the CDR3 reads CASSQETVKETQYF. The DNA for the CDR3 is TGTGCCAGCAGCCAAGAGACGGTAAAGGAGACCCAGTACTTC.

This clonotype is classed as medium-sized (0.01 to 0.1%). Being off target in a library aimed at alpha chains, this beta chain has a size of little meaning. This chain uses TRBV6-5 with TRBJ2-5, with D possibly called TRBD1 or TRBD2 (5 bases each). CDR3 size: 14 residues. Trimming shortened V by 6 bases and J by 2 bases, and 13 bases separated the two germline ends. Germline assignment: CDR1 MNHEY and CDR2 SVGAGI. The CDR3 DNA is TGTGCCAGCAGCCGAGGGGATTTTCAAGAGACCCAGTACTTC. This encodes CASSRGDFQETQYF.

This clonotype rates as large. This beta chain is a stray sequence in a library constructed for alpha chains; its clone size is not meaningful. The V call is TRBV3-1, the J call TRBJ2-3; TRBD1 matches 9 bases. After removal of 1 base from V and 5 bases from J, the junction contained 7 bases not matched to a gene. CDR1 is LGHDT and CDR2 is YNNKEL in the germline V gene (reference sequence). This CDR3 contains 16 residues. The CDR3 is CASSQVRDRVIDTQYF. DNA for the CDR3: TGTGCCAGCAGCCAAGTCCGGGACAGGGTGATAGATACGCAGTATTTT.

This clonotype has more than one count but fewer than ten. A library prepared for alpha chains yielded this beta chain as an off-target read; its size is of little meaning. The chain couples TRBV20-1 to TRBJ2-1; TRBD2 agrees at 7 bases. This CDR3 comprises 15 residues. Looked up from germline, CDR1 is DFQATT and CDR2 is SNEGSKA (reference sequence). J gave up 0 bases and V 5 bases, and 7 bases lay outside the gene matches. Here the CDR3 reads CSAPFRGSSYNEQFF. CDR3 sequence (DNA): TGCAGTGCTCCATTTCGCGGGAGCTCCTACAATGAGCAGTTCTTC.

The sample holds many counts of this clonotype. This beta chain is an unintended read in a library built for alpha chains; its size means little. This chain joins TRBV4-3 and TRBJ1-5; 7 nucleotides agree with TRBD1. V lost 2 bases, J lost 6 bases, and 7 bases stayed unmatched. The germline V gene encodes CDR1 LGHNA and CDR2 YSLEER. This CDR3 has 15 amino acids. The CDR3 is CASSQYRGEGQPQHF. The CDR3 nucleotides are TGCGCCAGCAGCCAATACAGGGGAGAGGGTCAGCCCCAGCATTTT.

This clonotype was counted at least ten times. Being off target in a library aimed at alpha chains, this beta chain has a size of little meaning. This chain links TRBV7-9 with TRBJ1-2, with D unclear. Germline values: CDR1 SEHNR, CDR2 FQNEAQ (reference sequence). V lost 3 bases and J lost 6, with 11 bases in between. The CDR3 is 13 amino acids. The CDR3, as DNA: TGTGCCAGCAGCTTGAGTAACAGAGATGGCTACACCTTC. This gives the protein CASSLSNRDGYTF.